The T cell receptor (beta chain) described here comes from a study of blood T cells in healthy people across ages. For the second PCR, which ran for roughly 7 to 11 cycles, a sample-barcoded 5' primer and a J-beta primer mix were used. In TCRdb, the 5' RACE reads were re-called with MiXCR into one record per CDR3 protein. This table has over a million distinct CDR3 sequences, 35% to 45% appearing once. Sequenced input: blood. This clonotype originated in a woman between 18 and 29 years old in good health.

Here the CDR3 reads CASNSWDRRNYGYTF. The DNA for the CDR3 is TGTGCCAGCAACTCTTGGGACAGAAGAAACTATGGCTACACCTTC. The rearrangement joins TRBV12-3 or TRBV12-4 to TRBJ1-2; 7 bases align to TRBD1. The CDR3 loop spans 15 amino acids. Trimming removed 7 bases from V and 2 bases from J; junction bases left unmatched: 10.